This record looks at one T cell receptor (beta chain) sequence and its context. This sample stems from a study of read filtering for tumor transcriptome and immune sequencing. As for the study in general: The cohort had over 16 men and over eleven women aged about 45 to 80, mean about 70 years.

CDR1 and CDR2 from the germline V gene are SGHNT and YENEEA. Trimming shortened V by 1 base and J by 2 bases, and 11 bases separated the two germline ends. The CDR3 contains 15 residues. Molecular barcoded adaptors covering alpha/delta and beta/gamma chains were used on around 370 ng RNA. TCRdb redid the calling of the reads with MiXCR, one entry per CDR3 protein. The top ten hold under 15% of the sample, which has fewer than 100,000 distinct CDR3 sequences, approximately 13% seen once. The material sequenced was a population of CD138-negative cells sorted from bone marrow. This sequence originates from a donor aged 40 or over with multiple myeloma. V gene TRBV11-3 combines with J gene TRBJ2-5; a weak D match, TRBD1 (6 bases). CDR3 sequence: CASSLGIGQQETQYF. The CDR3 DNA follows: TGTGCCAGCAGCTTAGGAATAGGACAGCAAGAGACCCAGTACTTC.